This T cell receptor beta chain was sequenced in a study of cytomegalovirus exposure and HLA in healthy donors. The PCR employed 60 Vbeta primers together with 13 Jbeta primers. TCRdb keeps only in-frame clones here, not all; method: immunoSEQ multiplex PCR. The repertoire consists of about 160,000 clones, with roughly 83% occurring once and the leading ten covering roughly 3.4%. The CDR3 contains 13 residues. The V end was cut by 0 bases, the J end by 2 bases, with 5 bases between. From germline, CDR1 is SGHVS and CDR2 FNYEAQ. This chain joins TRBV7-6 and TRBJ2-7; no definite D call. The sequence came from a human donor in good health. Sequencing was carried out using PBMCs. CDR3 DNA: TGTGCCAGCAGCTTAGCGAGGACCTACGAGCAGTACTTC. Protein: CASSLARTYEQYF. Full variable domain (outside the CDR3, taken from reference TRBV7-6 and TRBJ2-7): GAGVSQSPRYKVTKRGQDVALRCDPISGHVSLYWYRQALGQGPEFLTYFNYEAQQDKSGLPNDRFSAERPEGSISTLTIQRTEQRDSAMYRCASSLARTYEQYFGPGTRLTVT.